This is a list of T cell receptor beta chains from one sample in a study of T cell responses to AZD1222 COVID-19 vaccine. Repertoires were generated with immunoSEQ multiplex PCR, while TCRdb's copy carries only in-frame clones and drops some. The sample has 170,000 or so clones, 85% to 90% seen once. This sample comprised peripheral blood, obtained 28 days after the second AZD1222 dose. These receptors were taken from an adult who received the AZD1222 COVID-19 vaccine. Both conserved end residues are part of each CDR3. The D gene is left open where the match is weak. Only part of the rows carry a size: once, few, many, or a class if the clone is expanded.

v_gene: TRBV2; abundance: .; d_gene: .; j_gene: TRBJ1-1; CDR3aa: CASSANRAGTEAFF; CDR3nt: TGTGCCAGCAGTGCGAACAGGGCCGGGACTGAAGCTTTCTTT
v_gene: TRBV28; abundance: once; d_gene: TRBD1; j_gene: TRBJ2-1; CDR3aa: CASNGQGSYNEQFF; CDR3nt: TGTGCCAGCAACGGACAGGGCTCCTACAATGAGCAGTTCTTC
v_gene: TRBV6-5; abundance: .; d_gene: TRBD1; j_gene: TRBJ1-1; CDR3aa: CASSRLDRATEAFF; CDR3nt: TGTGCCAGCAGCAGATTGGACAGGGCCACTGAAGCTTTCTTT
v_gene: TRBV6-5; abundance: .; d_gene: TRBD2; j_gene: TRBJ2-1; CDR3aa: CASRASGGPGEQFF; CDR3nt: TGTGCCAGCAGAGCTAGCGGGGGGCCAGGTGAGCAGTTCTTC
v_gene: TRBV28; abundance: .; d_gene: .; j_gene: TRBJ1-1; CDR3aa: CASSPELGTTEAFF; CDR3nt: TGTGCCAGCAGTCCAGAACTGGGGACCACTGAAGCTTTCTTT
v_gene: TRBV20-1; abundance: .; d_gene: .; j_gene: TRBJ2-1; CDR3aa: CSARKVGEQFF; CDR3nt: TGCAGTGCTCGAAAAGTCGGTGAGCAGTTCTTC
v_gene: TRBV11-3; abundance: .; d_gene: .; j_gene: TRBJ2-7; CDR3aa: CASSLKGGRFTCEQYF; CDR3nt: TGTGCCAGCAGCTTAAAGGGAGGTCGATTTACCTGCGAGCAGTACTTC
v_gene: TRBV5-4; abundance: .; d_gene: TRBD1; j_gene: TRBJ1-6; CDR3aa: CASSSGTGGFNSPLHF; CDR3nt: TGTGCCAGCAGCTCCGGGACAGGGGGCTTTAATTCACCCCTCCACTTT
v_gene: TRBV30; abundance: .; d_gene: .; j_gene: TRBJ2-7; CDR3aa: CAWSGLTGYEQYF; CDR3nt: TGTGCCTGGAGTGGCCTCACTGGGTACGAGCAGTACTTC
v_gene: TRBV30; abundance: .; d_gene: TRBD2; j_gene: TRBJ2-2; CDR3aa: CAWSTLTSGYTGELFF; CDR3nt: TGTGCCTGGAGTACTCTGACTAGCGGTTACACCGGGGAGCTGTTTTTT
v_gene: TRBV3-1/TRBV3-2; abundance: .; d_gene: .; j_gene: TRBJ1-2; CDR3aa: CASSPDAYGYTF; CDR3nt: TGTGCCAGCAGCCCGGACGCCTATGGCTACACCTTC
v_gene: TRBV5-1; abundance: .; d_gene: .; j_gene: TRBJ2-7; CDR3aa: CASSTKRGAGEQYF; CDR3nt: TGCGCCAGCTCGACTAAGAGGGGCGCGGGAGAGCAGTACTTC
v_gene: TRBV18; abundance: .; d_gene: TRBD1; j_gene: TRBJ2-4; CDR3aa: CASSPADRELAKNIQYF; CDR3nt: TGTGCCAGCTCACCGGCCGACAGGGAACTAGCCAAAAACATTCAGTACTTC
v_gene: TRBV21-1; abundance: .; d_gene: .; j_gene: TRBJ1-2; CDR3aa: CASSNRSLIYGYTF; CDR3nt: TGTGCCAGCAGCAACCGATCCCTCATCTATGGCTACACCTTC
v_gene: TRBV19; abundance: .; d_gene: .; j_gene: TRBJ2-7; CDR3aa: CASSTTGPSTYEQYF; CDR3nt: TGTGCCAGTAGTACAACCGGGCCCTCCACCTACGAGCAGTACTTC
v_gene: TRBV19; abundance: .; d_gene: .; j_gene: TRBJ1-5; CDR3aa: CASSIEQNQPQHF; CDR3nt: TGTGCCAGTAGTATAGAACAGAATCAGCCCCAGCATTTT
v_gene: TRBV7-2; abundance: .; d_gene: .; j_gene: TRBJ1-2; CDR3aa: CASSPHVGRNGYTF; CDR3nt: TGTGCCAGCAGCCCGCACGTGGGGCGAAATGGCTACACCTTC
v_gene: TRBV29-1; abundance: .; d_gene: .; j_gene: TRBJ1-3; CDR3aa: CSVTTGGGNTIYF; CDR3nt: TGCAGCGTTACTACAGGAGGGGGAAACACCATATATTTT